This TCR beta chain stems from a study of beta chain features in type 1 diabetes. Study-level results: Moderately but significantly shorter TCRB CDR3s were found in Type 1 diabetes patients in all four CD4+ subsets. More deletions and fewer insertions at VDJ junctions were seen in type 1 diabetes patients. Compared to healthy donors, patients appeared to have naive, central memory and Treg TCRB repertoires that were more alike.

Reverse transcription of all isolated RNA meant that expressed TCRB transcripts were sequenced. Generated by immunoSEQ multiplex PCR, the TCRdb table keeps only in-frame clones and is missing some. In the table there are fewer than 550,000 clones, about an eighth of which are singletons. This clone was seen a handful of times. Its antigen is currently unknown. The sequencing input was naive CD4+ T cells from blood. The receptor's source is a young woman in good health.

For the CDR3, the DNA is TGTGCCTGGAGCCCGTTCAGAGGCAATCTCCCCTATGGCTACACCTTC. Translated: CAWSPFRGNLPYGYTF. V gene TRBV30 combines with J gene TRBJ1-2; D is unresolved. CDR3 size: 16 residues. The germline CDR1 and CDR2 sequences are GTSNPN and SVGIG (reference sequence). The V end was cut by 3 bases, the J end by 4 bases, with 21 bases between.